This T cell receptor (beta chain) was sequenced during a study of shared clonotypes between healthy human individuals. Deep was the level used in running the assay. Libraries were prepared by immunoSEQ multiplex PCR; TCRdb keeps only in-frame clonotypes and omits some of them. Among 2.3 million or so clones listed, over 90% were seen once. Donors, healthy HIV-negative adults, lacked recent acute infections or vaccinations. The CDR3 loop spans 14 amino acids. With V trimmed by 10 bases and J by 7 bases, 14 bases remained unmatched. Germline lookup yields CDR1 MDHEN and CDR2 SYDVKM. The chain employs TRBV28 and TRBJ2-7; TRBD2 agrees at 9 bases. The TCR sequence derives from a man aged 18 to 29 in good health. Some clones in this sample may be carry-over from other donors' samples. The sample was naive CD4+ T cells from PBMCs. The subset: CD45RA+ positively selected. DNA for the CDR3: TGTGCCACCCTTCGGGTAGCGGGAGCTCAAGAGCAGTACTTC. Amino acid sequence: CATLRVAGAQEQYF.